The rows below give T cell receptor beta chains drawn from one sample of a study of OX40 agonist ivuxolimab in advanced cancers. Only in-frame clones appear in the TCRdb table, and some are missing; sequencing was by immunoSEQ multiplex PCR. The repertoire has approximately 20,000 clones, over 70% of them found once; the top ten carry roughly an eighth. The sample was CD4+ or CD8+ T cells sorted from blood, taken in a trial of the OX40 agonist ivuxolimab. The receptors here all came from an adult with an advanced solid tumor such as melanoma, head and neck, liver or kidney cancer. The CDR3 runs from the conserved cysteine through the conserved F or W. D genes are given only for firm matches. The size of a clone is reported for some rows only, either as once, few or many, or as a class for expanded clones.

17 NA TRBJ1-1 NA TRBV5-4 CASSIRFIGGRGTEAFF TGTGCCAGCAGCATCCGGTTTATAGGGGGGCGCGGGACTGAAGCTTTCTTT
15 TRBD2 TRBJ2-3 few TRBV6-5 CASKVFSGSTDTQYF TGTGCCAGCAAAGTATTTAGCGGGAGCACAGATACGCAGTATTTT
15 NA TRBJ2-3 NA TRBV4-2 CASSQESTSTDTQYF TGTGCCAGCAGCCAAGAGTCCACTTCCACAGATACGCAGTATTTT
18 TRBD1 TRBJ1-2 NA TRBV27 CASSLSIYGQGALYGYTF TGTGCCAGCAGTTTAAGTATTTACGGACAGGGGGCCCTCTATGGCTACACCTTC
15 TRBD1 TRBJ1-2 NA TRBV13 CASSLGSTGGDGYTF TGTGCCAGCAGCTTAGGGTCGACAGGGGGCGATGGCTACACCTTC
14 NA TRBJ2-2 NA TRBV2 CASQWQTNTGELFF TGTGCCAGCCAGTGGCAGACAAACACCGGGGAGCTGTTTTTT
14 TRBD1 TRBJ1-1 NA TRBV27 CASRQGARGTEAFF TGTGCCAGCAGGCAGGGGGCGCGCGGCACTGAAGCTTTCTTT
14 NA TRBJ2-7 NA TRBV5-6 CASSLTPWRADQYF TGTGCCAGCAGCCTTACCCCCTGGCGGGCGGATCAGTACTTC
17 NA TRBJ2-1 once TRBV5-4 CASSLGSGPPPYNEQFF TGTGCCAGCAGCTTGGGTAGCGGCCCACCCCCTTACAATGAGCAGTTCTTC
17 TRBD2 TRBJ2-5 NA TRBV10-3 CAIKPAGGILGRETQYF TGTGCCATCAAACCGGCGGGAGGGATTTTAGGCCGAGAGACCCAGTACTTC
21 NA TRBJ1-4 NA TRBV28 CASSAYLGSKKTLATNEKLFF TGTGCCAGTTCTGCATACCTCGGGTCAAAAAAAACACTCGCAACTAATGAAAAACTGTTTTTT
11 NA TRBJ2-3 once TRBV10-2 CASSEGDTQYF TGCGCCAGCAGTGAGGGGGATACGCAGTATTTT
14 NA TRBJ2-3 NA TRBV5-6 CASSLGPGSDTQYF TGTGCCAGCAGCTTAGGTCCGGGGTCAGATACGCAGTATTTT
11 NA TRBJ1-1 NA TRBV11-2 CASSSGRKAFF TGTGCCAGCAGCTCGGGTCGTAAAGCTTTCTTT
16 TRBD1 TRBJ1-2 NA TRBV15 CATSRDRGTGVYGYTF TGTGCCACCAGCAGAGATAGGGGGACAGGGGTCTATGGCTACACCTTC
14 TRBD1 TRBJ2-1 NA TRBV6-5 CASSYGTGIYEQFF TGTGCCAGCAGTTACGGGACAGGGATCTATGAGCAGTTCTTC
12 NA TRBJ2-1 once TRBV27 CASSLSGREQFF TGTGCCAGCAGTTTATCGGGTCGTGAGCAGTTCTTC
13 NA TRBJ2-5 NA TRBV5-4 CASSRDFQETQYF TGTGCCAGCAGCCGTGACTTTCAAGAGACCCAGTACTTC
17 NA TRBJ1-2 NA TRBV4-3 CASSPSVSGDPNYGYTF TGCGCCAGCAGCCCCTCCGTTTCGGGGGACCCTAACTATGGCTACACCTTC
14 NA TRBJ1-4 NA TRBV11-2 CASSPAILGEKLFF TGTGCCAGCAGCCCTGCTATTTTAGGTGAAAAACTGTTTTTT
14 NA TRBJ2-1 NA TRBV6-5 CASKMTWGDNEQFF TGTGCCAGCAAAATGACTTGGGGTGACAATGAGCAGTTCTTC
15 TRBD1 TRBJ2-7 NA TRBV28 CASRPGQGSSYEQYF TGTGCCAGCAGACCGGGACAGGGGAGCTCCTACGAGCAGTACTTC
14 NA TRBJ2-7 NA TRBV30 CAWSPTGSSYEQYF TGTGCCTGGAGTCCCACTGGGAGCTCCTACGAGCAGTACTTC
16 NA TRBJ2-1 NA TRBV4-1 CASSQVVNRLYNEQFF TGCGCCAGCAGCCAAGTAGTTAACAGGCTCTACAATGAGCAGTTCTTC
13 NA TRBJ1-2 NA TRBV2 CASSWGGLGSYTF TGTGCCAGCAGTTGGGGCGGCCTCGGGAGCTACACCTTC
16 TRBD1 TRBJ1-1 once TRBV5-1 CASSPGTGGPYTEAFF TGCGCCAGCAGCCCCGGGACAGGGGGCCCGTACACTGAAGCTTTCTTT
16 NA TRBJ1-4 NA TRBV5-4 CASSPDGGSTNEKLFF TGTGCCAGCAGCCCGGACGGAGGGTCAACTAATGAAAAACTGTTTTTT
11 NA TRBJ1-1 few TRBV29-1 CSVPARGRAFF TGCAGCGTTCCAGCCCGGGGGCGAGCTTTCTTT
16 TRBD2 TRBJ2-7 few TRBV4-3 CASSQGGAGGQYEQYF TGCGCCAGCAGCCAGGGAGGAGCGGGAGGCCAATACGAGCAGTACTTC
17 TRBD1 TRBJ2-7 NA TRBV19 CASSISWSGQEPYEQYF TGTGCCAGTAGTATAAGTTGGTCTGGACAGGAGCCCTACGAGCAGTACTTC
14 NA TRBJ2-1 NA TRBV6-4 CASSLWTGMNEQFF TGTGCCAGCAGTCTCTGGACTGGGATGAATGAGCAGTTCTTC
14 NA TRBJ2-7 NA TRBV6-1 CASSETGQPYEQYF TGTGCCAGCAGCGAGACCGGACAGCCCTACGAGCAGTACTTC
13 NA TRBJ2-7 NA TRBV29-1 CSVGGGTLDEQYF TGCAGCGTTGGGGGAGGCACACTGGACGAGCAGTACTTC
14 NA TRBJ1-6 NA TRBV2 CASSAPGWAPPLHF TGTGCCAGCAGTGCCCCGGGGTGGGCTCCCCCCCTCCACTTT
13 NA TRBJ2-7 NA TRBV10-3 CAVSLQELREQYF TGTGCCGTCAGTTTACAAGAGTTACGCGAGCAGTACTTC